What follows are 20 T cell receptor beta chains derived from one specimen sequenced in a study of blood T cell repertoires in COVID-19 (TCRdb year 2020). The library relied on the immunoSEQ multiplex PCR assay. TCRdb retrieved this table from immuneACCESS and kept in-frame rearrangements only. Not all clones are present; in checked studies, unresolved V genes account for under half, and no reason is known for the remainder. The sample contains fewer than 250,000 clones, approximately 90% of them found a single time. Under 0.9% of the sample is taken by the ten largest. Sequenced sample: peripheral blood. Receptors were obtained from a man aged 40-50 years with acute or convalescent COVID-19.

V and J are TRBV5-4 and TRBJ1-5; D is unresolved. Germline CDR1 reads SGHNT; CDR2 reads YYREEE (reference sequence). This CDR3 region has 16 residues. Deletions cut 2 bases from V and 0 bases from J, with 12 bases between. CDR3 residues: CASSFGGSGSNQPQHF. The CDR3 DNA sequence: TGTGCCAGCAGCTTCGGAGGGAGCGGTAGCAATCAGCCCCAGCATTTT. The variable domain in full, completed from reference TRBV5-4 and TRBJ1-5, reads ETGVTQSPTHLIKTRGQQVTLRCSSQSGHNTVSWYQQALGQGPQFIFQYYREEENGRGNFPPRFSGLQFPNYSSELNVNALELDDSALYLCASSFGGSGSNQPQHFGDGTRLSIL.

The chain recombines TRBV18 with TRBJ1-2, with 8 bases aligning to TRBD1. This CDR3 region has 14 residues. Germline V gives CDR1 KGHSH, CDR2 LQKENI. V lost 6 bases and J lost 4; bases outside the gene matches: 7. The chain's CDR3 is CASSDRVFSYGYTF. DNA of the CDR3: TGTGCCAGCTCGGACAGGGTGTTTTCCTATGGCTACACCTTC.

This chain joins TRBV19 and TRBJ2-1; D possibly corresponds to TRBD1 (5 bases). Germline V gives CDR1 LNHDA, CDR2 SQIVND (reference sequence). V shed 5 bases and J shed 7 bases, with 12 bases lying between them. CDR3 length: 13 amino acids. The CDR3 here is CASSPRTRNEQFF. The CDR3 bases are TGTGCCAGTAGTCCCCGGACACGGAATGAGCAGTTCTTC.

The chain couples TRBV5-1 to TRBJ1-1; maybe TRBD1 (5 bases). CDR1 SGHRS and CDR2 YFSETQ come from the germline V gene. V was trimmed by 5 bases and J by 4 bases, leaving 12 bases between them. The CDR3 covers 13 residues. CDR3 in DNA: TGCGCCAGCAGTAGGGGTGAGGTCACTGAAGCTTTCTTT. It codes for CASSRGEVTEAFF. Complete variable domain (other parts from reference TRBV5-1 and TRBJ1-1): KAGVTQTPRYLIKTRGQQVTLSCSPISGHRSVSWYQQTPGQGLQFLFEYFSETQRNKGNFPGRFSGRQFSNSRSEMNVSTLELGDSALYLCASSRGEVTEAFFGQGTRLTVV.

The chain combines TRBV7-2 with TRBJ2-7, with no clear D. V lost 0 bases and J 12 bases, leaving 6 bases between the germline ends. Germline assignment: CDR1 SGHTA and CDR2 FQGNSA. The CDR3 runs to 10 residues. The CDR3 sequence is CASSLARPYF. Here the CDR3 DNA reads TGTGCCAGCAGCTTAGCGAGGCCGTACTTC.

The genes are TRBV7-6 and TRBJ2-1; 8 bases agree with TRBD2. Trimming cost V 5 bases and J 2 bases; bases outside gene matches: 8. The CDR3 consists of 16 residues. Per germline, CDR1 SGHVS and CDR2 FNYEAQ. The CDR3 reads CASSRGAGAPYNEQFF. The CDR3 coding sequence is TGTGCCAGCAGCCGAGGAGCGGGAGCCCCCTACAATGAGCAGTTCTTC. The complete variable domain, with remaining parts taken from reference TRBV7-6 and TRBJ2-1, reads GAGVSQSPRYKVTKRGQDVALRCDPISGHVSLYWYRQALGQGPEFLTYFNYEAQQDKSGLPNDRFSAERPEGSISTLTIQRTEQRDSAMYRCASSRGAGAPYNEQFFGPGTRLTVL.

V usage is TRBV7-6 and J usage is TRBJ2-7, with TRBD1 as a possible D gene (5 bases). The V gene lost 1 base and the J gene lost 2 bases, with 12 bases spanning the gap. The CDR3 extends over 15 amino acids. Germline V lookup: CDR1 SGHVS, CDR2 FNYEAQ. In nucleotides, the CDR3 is TGTGCCAGCAGCTTAGGGGTGGGGCAGACCTACGAGCAGTACTTC. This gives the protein CASSLGVGQTYEQYF.

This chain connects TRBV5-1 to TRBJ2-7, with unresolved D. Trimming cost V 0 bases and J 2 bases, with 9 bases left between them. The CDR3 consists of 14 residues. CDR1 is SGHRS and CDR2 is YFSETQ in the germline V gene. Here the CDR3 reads CASSLDAITYEQYF. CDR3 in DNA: TGCGCCAGCAGCTTGGACGCGATTACCTACGAGCAGTACTTC.

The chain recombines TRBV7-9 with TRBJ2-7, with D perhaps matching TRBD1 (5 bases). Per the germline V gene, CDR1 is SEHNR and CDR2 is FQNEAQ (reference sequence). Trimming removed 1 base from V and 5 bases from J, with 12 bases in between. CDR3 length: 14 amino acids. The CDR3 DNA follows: TGTGCCAGCAGCTTAGGCCAGGGTGGGCACGAGCAGTACTTC. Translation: CASSLGQGGHEQYF.

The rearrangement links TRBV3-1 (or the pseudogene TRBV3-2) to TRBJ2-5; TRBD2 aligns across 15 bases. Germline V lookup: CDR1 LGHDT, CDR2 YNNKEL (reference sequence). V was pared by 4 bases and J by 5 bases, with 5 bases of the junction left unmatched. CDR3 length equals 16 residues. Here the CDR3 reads CASSPGLAGGWETQYF. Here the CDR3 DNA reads TGTGCCAGCAGCCCCGGACTAGCGGGAGGGTGGGAGACCCAGTACTTC.

Here the CDR3 reads CASSARAGDLLSGYTF. CDR3 nucleotide sequence: TGTGCCAGTAGTGCCCGGGCGGGAGATCTCCTGAGTGGCTACACCTTC. J is TRBJ1-2 and V is TRBV19; no firm D call. In germline, CDR1 is LNHDA, CDR2 SQIVND (reference sequence). Trimming took 5 bases from V and 7 from J, leaving 23 bases between them. This CDR3 comprises 16 residues.

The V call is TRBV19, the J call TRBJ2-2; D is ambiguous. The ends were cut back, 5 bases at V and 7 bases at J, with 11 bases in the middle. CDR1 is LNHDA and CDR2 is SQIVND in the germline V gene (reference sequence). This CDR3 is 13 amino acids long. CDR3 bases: TGTGCCAGTAGTTGGGCAGCTGGCGGGGAGCTGTTTTTT. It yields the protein CASSWAAGGELFF.

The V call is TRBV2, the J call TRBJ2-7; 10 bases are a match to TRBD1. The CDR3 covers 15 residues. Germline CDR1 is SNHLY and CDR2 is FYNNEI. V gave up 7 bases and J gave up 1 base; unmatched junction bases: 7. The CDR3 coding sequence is TGTGCCAGCACAGCCCGGGACAGGGGATCCTACGAGCAGTACTTC. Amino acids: CASTARDRGSYEQYF.

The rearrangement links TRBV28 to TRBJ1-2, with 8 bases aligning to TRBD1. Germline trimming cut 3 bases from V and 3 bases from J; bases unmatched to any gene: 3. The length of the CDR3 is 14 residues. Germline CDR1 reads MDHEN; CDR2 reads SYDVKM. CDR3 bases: TGTGCCAGCAGTTTCCACAGGGGGGACTATGGCTACACCTTC. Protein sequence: CASSFHRGDYGYTF.

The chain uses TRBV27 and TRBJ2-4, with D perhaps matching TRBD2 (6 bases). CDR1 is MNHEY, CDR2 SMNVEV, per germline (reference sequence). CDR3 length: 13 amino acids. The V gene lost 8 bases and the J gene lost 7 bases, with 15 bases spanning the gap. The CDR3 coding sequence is TGTGCCAGCGGAATTACTGGGGGGAACATTCAGTACTTC. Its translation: CASGITGGNIQYF.

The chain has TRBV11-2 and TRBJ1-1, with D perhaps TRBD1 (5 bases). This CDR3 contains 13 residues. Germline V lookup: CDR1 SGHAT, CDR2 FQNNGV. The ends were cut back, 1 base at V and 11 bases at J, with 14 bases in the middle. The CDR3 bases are TGTGCCAGCAGCTTAGGGGCGGGGGGTTTGGCTTTCTTT. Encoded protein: CASSLGAGGLAFF.

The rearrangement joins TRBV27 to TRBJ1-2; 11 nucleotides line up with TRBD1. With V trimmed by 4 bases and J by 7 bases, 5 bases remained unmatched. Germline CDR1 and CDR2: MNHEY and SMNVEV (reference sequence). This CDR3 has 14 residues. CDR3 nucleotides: TGTGCCAGCAGTTGGGACAGGGGGGCCCCTGGCTACACCTTC. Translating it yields CASSWDRGAPGYTF.

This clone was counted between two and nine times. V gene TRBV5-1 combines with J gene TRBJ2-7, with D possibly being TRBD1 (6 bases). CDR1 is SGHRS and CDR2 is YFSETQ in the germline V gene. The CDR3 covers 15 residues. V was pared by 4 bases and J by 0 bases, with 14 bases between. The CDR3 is CASSQLTGYSYEQYF. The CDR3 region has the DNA TGCGCCAGCAGCCAACTGACAGGTTACTCCTACGAGCAGTACTTC.

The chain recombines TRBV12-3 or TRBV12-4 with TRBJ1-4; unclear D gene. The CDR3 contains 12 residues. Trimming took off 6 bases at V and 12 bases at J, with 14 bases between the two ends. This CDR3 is CASSPGSTELFF. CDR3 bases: TGTGCCAGCAGCCCTGGGTCCACAGAACTGTTTTTT.

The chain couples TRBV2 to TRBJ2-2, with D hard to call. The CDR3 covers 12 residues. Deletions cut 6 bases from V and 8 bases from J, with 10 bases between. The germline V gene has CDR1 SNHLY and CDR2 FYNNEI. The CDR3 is CASSPLLGELFF. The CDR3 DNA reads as TGTGCCAGCAGCCCCCTCTTGGGGGAGCTGTTTTTT. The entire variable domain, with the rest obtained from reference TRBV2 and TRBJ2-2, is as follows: EPEVTQTPSHQVTQMGQEVILRCVPISNHLYFYWYRQILGQKVEFLVSFYNNEISEKSEIFDDQFSVERPDGSNFTLKIRSTKLEDSAMYFCASSPLLGELFFGEGSRLTVL.